This TCR beta chain was sequenced for a study of T cells in Graves' hyperthyroidism and ophthalmopathy. There are a few counts of this clonotype. V lost 6 bases to trimming and J lost 7 bases, with 10 bases between them. The CDR3 is made up of 12 amino acids. Amplification targeted TCR beta CDR3 regions from RNA transcripts. A first-round RT-PCR of the TCR CDR3 used the HTBI primer set. TCRdb redid the calling of the multiplex PCR reads with MiXCR, one entry per CDR3 protein. The data show about 360,000 distinct CDR3 sequences, with under 15% seen just once and 9.2% held by the top ten. The receptor was isolated from a woman aged 18-29 years with Graves' hyperthyroidism. The genes are TRBV12-3 or TRBV12-4 and TRBJ1-5, with a weak D call TRBD1 (6 bases). The specimen was blood. CDR3 DNA: TGTGCCAGCAGGAATAGGGGGCAGCCCCAGCATTTT. Its protein is CASRNRGQPQHF.